Following are 10 T cell receptor beta chains from one sample sequenced in a study of blood T cell repertoires in COVID-19. The method was immunoSEQ multiplex PCR; TCRdb's version includes in-frame clones alone and lacks a portion of them. Among approximately 530,000 clones listed, less than 90% were seen once. Sequenced input: peripheral blood. All receptors derive from a woman between 45 and 65 years old with COVID-19, enrolled during active disease.

V usage is TRBV30 and J usage is TRBJ1-1; TRBD1 might be the D (5 bases). Looked up from germline, CDR1 is GTSNPN and CDR2 is SVGIG (reference sequence). The V gene lost 2 bases and the J gene lost 4 bases, with 23 bases spanning the gap. The length of the CDR3 is 17 residues. The CDR3 region has the DNA TGTGCCTGGAGTCTTCCGGGACTTCTTCTCTGGGGCACTGAAGCTTTCTTT. Its protein product is CAWSLPGLLLWGTEAFF.

V and J are TRBV5-1 and TRBJ1-2; D is unresolved. V was pared by 0 bases and J by 6 bases, with 9 bases between. This CDR3 is built from 13 residues. Germline V CDR1 and CDR2: SGHRS, YFSETQ. In DNA, the CDR3 is TGCGCCAGCAGCTTGGTGGGCCCTGATGGCTACACCTTC. It is translated as CASSLVGPDGYTF.

This clone has a single count. This chain links TRBV5-1 with TRBJ2-2; D possibly corresponds to TRBD2 (5 bases). V dropped 5 bases and J dropped 4 bases, with 21 bases sitting between them. The CDR3 is 17 residues long. Germline V gene sequence: CDR1 SGHRS, CDR2 YFSETQ. The DNA for the CDR3 is TGCGCCAGCAGATATTCTAGCAGCTTGACTCGCACCGGGGAGCTGTTTTTT. As protein: CASRYSSSLTRTGELFF.

Only one count was recorded for this clone. The CDR3 is CASSQDLTSGLIDTGELFF. The CDR3 coding sequence is TGTGCCAGCAGCCAAGATTTGACTAGCGGGCTAATCGACACCGGGGAGCTGTTTTTT. The V gene is TRBV3-1 (or the pseudogene TRBV3-2), the J gene TRBJ2-2, with 10 nucleotides matching TRBD2. V shed 0 bases, J shed 3 bases, and the junction held 10 bases outside the gene matches. The CDR3 runs to 19 residues. Germline V lookup: CDR1 LGHDT, CDR2 YNNKEL (reference sequence).

The chain joins TRBV6-6 to TRBJ1-4; D uncertain. CDR3 length equals 12 residues. CDR1 and CDR2 (germline): MNHNY, SVGAGI (reference sequence). Trimming removed 5 bases at V and 14 bases at J, with 15 bases between. CDR3 sequence: CASSKTGPGLFF. The DNA of the CDR3 is TGTGCCAGCAGTAAAACCGGCCCGGGGCTGTTTTTT.

The gene calls are TRBV6-1 and TRBJ2-3, with TRBD2 matching 8 bases. Germline V gene lookup returns CDR1 MNHNS and CDR2 SASEGT. This CDR3 is 17 amino acids long. J lost 5 bases, V lost 3 bases, and 13 bases had no gene match. The CDR3 is CASSDYLYGGVGDTQYF. The CDR3 coding sequence is TGTGCCAGCAGTGATTACTTATACGGGGGGGTCGGAGATACGCAGTATTTT.

The J gene is TRBJ2-7, the V gene TRBV4-1, with D uncertain. CDR1 and CDR2 (germline): MGHRA, YSYEKL. Trimming took off 3 bases at V and 2 bases at J, with 8 bases between the two ends. This CDR3 has 13 amino acids. In DNA form, the CDR3 reads TGCGCCAGCAGCCATGAGGTACCCTACGAGCAGTACTTC. The encoded protein is CASSHEVPYEQYF.

This clone was observed a few times. The gene calls are TRBV7-2 and TRBJ2-7; 9 positions match TRBD1. V was clipped by 6 bases and J by 4 bases; unmatched bases: 4. The germline V gene encodes CDR1 SGHTA and CDR2 FQGNSA. The CDR3 covers 13 residues. The chain's CDR3 is CASSYRGQYEQYF. CDR3 nucleotide sequence: TGTGCCAGCAGTTACAGGGGGCAGTACGAGCAGTACTTC.

The chain is built from TRBV5-6 and TRBJ2-3, with D possibly being TRBD2 (7 bases). This CDR3 is built from 15 residues. CDR1 and CDR2 from the germline V gene are SGHDT and YYEEEE. Trimming removed 4 bases at V and 2 bases at J, with 14 bases between. Here the CDR3 reads CASSPGGAYTDTQYF. The CDR3 DNA reads TGTGCCAGCAGCCCTGGGGGGGCCTACACAGATACGCAGTATTTT.

A note on this clone: The same CDR3 can be traced to other DNA sequences in this sample. This chain connects TRBV7-9 to TRBJ1-2, with 7 positions matching TRBD1. The CDR3 totals 13 residues. Per the germline V gene, CDR1 is SEHNR and CDR2 is FQNEAQ (reference sequence). V lost 2 bases to trimming and J lost 5 bases; unmatched junction nucleotides: 2. The chain's CDR3 is CASSLIQGYGYTF. The CDR3 nucleotides read TGTGCCAGCAGCTTAATACAGGGGTATGGCTACACCTTC.